Listed below are T cell receptor beta chains from one sample, sequenced in a study of T cell repertoires in cytomegalovirus infection. Each CDR3 protein is one row after TCRdb ran MiXCR on the reads. The data contain under 350,000 distinct CDR3 sequences, more than 8% of them singletons. Sequenced sample: PBMCs. The receptors originated from a human donor in good health (CMV status not recorded). Some clones in this sample may be carry-over from other donors' samples. The CDR3 runs from the conserved cysteine through the conserved F or W. Fields, in order: J gene, D gene, clone size, V gene, CDR3 DNA, CDR3 protein. The D gene is left open where the match is weak. Size is stated for part of the rows, as once, few or many counts, or as a class when the clone is expanded.

TRBJ2-7,-,few,TRBV12-3/TRBV12-4,TGTGCCAGCAGGGGATCGTCTTCGTCCGGGGGCGAGCAGTACTTC,CASRGSSSSGGEQYF
TRBJ1-1,-,few,TRBV19,TGTGCCAGTAGTATGAAGGCAGACACTGAAGCTTTCTTT,CASSMKADTEAFF
TRBJ2-5,-,-,TRBV28,TGTGCCAGCAGCTCCTTTGGGACCCAGTACTTC,CASSSFGTQYF
TRBJ2-3,TRBD1,many,TRBV19,TGTGCCAGTAGTATAGGCACCAGGGGGATAGATACGCAGTATTTT,CASSIGTRGIDTQYF
TRBJ2-7,-,-,TRBV14,TGTGCCAGCAGCCAAACGGGGGAGCAGTACTTC,CASSQTGEQYF
TRBJ1-6,-,many,TRBV7-6,TGTGCCGGCGGTTGTTCACCCCTCCACTTT,CAGGCSPLHF
TRBJ2-2,TRBD2,-,TRBV28,TGTGCCAGCAGAAGCGGGAGGACCAACACCGGGGAGCTGTTTTTT,CASRSGRTNTGELFF
TRBJ2-7,TRBD2,-,TRBV12-3/TRBV12-4,TGTGCCAGCAGTTTAGCGCTTAGGGGACTAGCGGGAGGAACCTACGAGCAGTACTTC,CASSLALRGLAGGTYEQYF
TRBJ1-5,-,many,TRBV6-1,TGTGCCAGCAGTTCCAGACAGCCAGGGGATCAGCCCCAGCATTTT,CASSSRQPGDQPQHF
TRBJ2-1,TRBD2,-,TRBV6-2/TRBV6-3,TGTGCCAGCAGTGCCAACCTAGCGGGATTCTACAATGAGCAGTTCTTC,CASSANLAGFYNEQFF
TRBJ2-1,-,few,TRBV6-5,TGTGCCAGCAGCATGTTCCATCAGGAGCAGTTCTTC,CASSMFHQEQFF
TRBJ1-5,-,-,TRBV4-1,TGCGCCAGCAGCCAAGACCTATATAGCAATCAGCCCCAGCATTTT,CASSQDLYSNQPQHF
TRBJ1-1,-,-,TRBV6-8,TGTGCCAGTCGCGCTAATAATTGGATCCCGAACACTGAAGCTTTCTTT,CASRANNWIPNTEAFF
TRBJ2-3,-,-,TRBV4-3,TGCGCCAGCAGACCCAACTTCGCGGGTAGCACAGATACGCAGTATTTT,CASRPNFAGSTDTQYF
TRBJ2-2,-,few,TRBV11-1,TGTGCCAGCAGCTCCGGAGCACTGAAATATAGGGTCGGGGAGCTGTTTTTT,CASSSGALKYRVGELFF
TRBJ2-1,-,many,TRBV7-2,TGTGCCAGCAGCCCTAGGAGGGGGAGTTACAATGAGCAGTTCTTC,CASSPRRGSYNEQFF
TRBJ2-3,TRBD2,few,TRBV7-2,TGTGCCAGCAGCCCTACTAGCGGGGGGGCGTATACGCAGTATTTT,CASSPTSGGAYTQYF
TRBJ2-7,-,few,TRBV7-2,TGTGCCAGCAGCCACGCTTGGGGCGGGGCCGAGCAGTACTTC,CASSHAWGGAEQYF
TRBJ2-3,TRBD1,many,TRBV7-6,TGTGCCAGCAGCTTTTCCGGGACAGGGGAGGCAGATACGCAGTATTTT,CASSFSGTGEADTQYF
TRBJ2-5,TRBD2,-,TRBV4-3,TGCGCCAGCAGCCAAGATCCCCTCTGGCGGGGGGGCCCGGCAGAGACCCAGTACTTC,CASSQDPLWRGGPAETQYF
TRBJ1-6,-,-,TRBV25-1,TGTGCCAGCAGTGACAGGACTATAATCAATTCACCCCTCCACTTT,CASSDRTIINSPLHF
TRBJ1-6,TRBD1,few,TRBV18,TGTGCCAGCTCACCCAGACAGGGGAATTCACCCCTCCACTTT,CASSPRQGNSPLHF
TRBJ1-4,-,-,TRBV12-3/TRBV12-4,TGTGCCAGCAGTTTGAAGGCAGGGGTGTCAGAAAAACTGTTTTTT,CASSLKAGVSEKLFF
TRBJ1-1,TRBD1,-,TRBV6-1,TGTGCCAGCAGTGAAAACAGGGGCAGAGAAGCTTTCTTT,CASSENRGREAFF
TRBJ1-5,-,many,TRBV20-1,TGCAGTGCCGGAAAATTTCAGGGGTCGAGCAATCAGCCCCAGCATTTT,CSAGKFQGSSNQPQHF
TRBJ2-1,-,many,TRBV7-9,TGTGCCAGCAGCTTAAGGACGGACAAAAACAATGAGCAGTTCTTC,CASSLRTDKNNEQFF
TRBJ2-1,-,-,TRBV6-6,TGTGCCAGCAATCGGGGGGCTGCAGATTTCCATGGTGAGCAGTTCTTC,CASNRGAADFHGEQFF
TRBJ1-1,-,many,TRBV7-2,TGTGCCAGCAGCTTATATAATATGGCGGCTGCCAGAAACACTGAAGCTTTCTTT,CASSLYNMAAARNTEAFF
TRBJ1-4,TRBD1,many,TRBV11-2,TGTGCCAGCAGCTTAGGGACAGGGTATGAAAAACTGTTTTTT,CASSLGTGYEKLFF